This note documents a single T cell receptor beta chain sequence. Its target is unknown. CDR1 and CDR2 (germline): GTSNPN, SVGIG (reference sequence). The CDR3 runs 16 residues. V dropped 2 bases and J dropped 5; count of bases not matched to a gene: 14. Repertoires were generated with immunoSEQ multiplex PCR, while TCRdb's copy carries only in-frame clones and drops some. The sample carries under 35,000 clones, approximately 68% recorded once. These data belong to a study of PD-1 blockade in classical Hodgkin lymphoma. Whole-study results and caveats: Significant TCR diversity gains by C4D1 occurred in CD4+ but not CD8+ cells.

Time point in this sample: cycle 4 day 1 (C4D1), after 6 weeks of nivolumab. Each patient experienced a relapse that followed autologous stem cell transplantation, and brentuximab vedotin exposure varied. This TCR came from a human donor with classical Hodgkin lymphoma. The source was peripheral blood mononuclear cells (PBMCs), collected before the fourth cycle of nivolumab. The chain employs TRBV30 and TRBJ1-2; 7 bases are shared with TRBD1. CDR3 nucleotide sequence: TGTGCCTGGAGTTCCACGGGACAGAATTTTTGGTATGGCTACACCTTC. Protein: CAWSSTGQNFWYGYTF.